This TCR beta chain was captured in a study of OX40 agonist ivuxolimab in advanced cancers. Overall study: Patients with prior anti-PD-1, anti-PD-L1 or anti-CTLA-4 therapy were eligible; 35% to 45% had some.

Cycle 7 day 1, cycle 4 day 1, and baseline were the timepoints at which blood was sampled. A note on this clone: Its antigen is as yet unknown.

This CDR3 contains 18 residues. V was pared by 6 bases and J by 0 bases, with 11 bases of the junction left unmatched. The germline V gene encodes CDR1 SEHNR and CDR2 FQNEAQ (reference sequence). Broader study findings: Some patients who did not respond also had low normalized T-cell clonal expansion.

The table came from immunoSEQ multiplex PCR; TCRdb's copy has only in-frame clones and leaves some out. The table includes around 21,000 clones, about 83% detected once. The sequences come from CD4+ or CD8+ T cells sorted from blood, collected in a trial of the OX40 agonist ivuxolimab. This TCR derives from an adult with an advanced solid tumor such as melanoma, head and neck, liver or kidney cancer. The chain is built from TRBV7-9 and TRBJ2-4; 10 bases are shared with TRBD2. The CDR3 region is CASSSSQRGGLAKNIQYF. The CDR3, as DNA: TGTGCCAGCAGTTCCTCCCAGCGGGGGGGACTAGCCAAAAACATTCAGTACTTC.